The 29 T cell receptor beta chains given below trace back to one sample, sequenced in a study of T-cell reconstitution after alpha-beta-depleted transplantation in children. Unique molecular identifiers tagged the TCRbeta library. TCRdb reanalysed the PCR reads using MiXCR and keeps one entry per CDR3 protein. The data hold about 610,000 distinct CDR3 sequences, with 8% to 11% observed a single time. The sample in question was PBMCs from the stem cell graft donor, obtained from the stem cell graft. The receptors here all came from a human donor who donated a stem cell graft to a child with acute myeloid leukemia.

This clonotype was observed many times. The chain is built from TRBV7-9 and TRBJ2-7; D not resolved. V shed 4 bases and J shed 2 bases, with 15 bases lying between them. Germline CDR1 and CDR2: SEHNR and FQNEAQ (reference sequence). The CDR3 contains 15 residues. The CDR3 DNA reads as TGTGCCAGCAGCTCAAATCCGGGCCTGACCTACGAGCAGTACTTC. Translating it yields CASSSNPGLTYEQYF.

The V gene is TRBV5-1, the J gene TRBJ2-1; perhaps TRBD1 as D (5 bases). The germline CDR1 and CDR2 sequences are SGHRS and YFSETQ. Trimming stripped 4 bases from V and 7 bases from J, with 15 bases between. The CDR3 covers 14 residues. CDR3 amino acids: CASSDQGTKNEQFF. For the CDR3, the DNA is TGCGCCAGCAGCGATCAGGGTACTAAAAATGAGCAGTTCTTC. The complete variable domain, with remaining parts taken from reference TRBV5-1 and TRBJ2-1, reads KAGVTQTPRYLIKTRGQQVTLSCSPISGHRSVSWYQQTPGQGLQFLFEYFSETQRNKGNFPGRFSGRQFSNSRSEMNVSTLELGDSALYLCASSDQGTKNEQFFGPGTRLTVL.

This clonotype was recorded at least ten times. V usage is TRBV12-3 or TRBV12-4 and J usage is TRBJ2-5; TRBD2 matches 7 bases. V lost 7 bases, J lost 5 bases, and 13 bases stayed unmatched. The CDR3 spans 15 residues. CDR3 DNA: TGTGCCAGCACCCTGGGGGGGATCCGGGTGGAGACCCAGTACTTC. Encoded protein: CASTLGGIRVETQYF.

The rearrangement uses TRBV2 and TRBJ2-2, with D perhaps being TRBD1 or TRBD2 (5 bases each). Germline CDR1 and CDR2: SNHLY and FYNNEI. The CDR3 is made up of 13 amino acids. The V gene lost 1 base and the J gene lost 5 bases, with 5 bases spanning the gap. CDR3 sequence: CASSEGGTGELFF. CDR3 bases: TGTGCCAGCAGTGAAGGGGGGACCGGGGAGCTGTTTTTT.

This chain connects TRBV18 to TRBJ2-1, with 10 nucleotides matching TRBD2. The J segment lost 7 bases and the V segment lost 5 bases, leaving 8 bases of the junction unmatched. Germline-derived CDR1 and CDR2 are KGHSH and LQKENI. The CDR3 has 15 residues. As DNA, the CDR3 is TGTGCCAGCTCAAGTTCCAGCGGGAGGGTAAATGAGCAGTTCTTC. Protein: CASSSSSGRVNEQFF.

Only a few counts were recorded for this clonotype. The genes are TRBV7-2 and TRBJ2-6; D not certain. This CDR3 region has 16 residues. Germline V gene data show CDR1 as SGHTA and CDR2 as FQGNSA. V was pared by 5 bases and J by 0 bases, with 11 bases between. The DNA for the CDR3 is TGTGCCAGCAGCCCCTCGCTTCGCTCTGGGGCCAACGTCCTGACTTTC. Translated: CASSPSLRSGANVLTF. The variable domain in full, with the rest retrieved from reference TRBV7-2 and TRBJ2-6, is GAGVSQSPSNKVTEKGKDVELRCDPISGHTALYWYRQSLGQGLEFLIYFQGNSAPDKSGLPSDRFSAERTGGSVSTLTIQRTQQEDSAVYLCASSPSLRSGANVLTFGAGSRLTVL.

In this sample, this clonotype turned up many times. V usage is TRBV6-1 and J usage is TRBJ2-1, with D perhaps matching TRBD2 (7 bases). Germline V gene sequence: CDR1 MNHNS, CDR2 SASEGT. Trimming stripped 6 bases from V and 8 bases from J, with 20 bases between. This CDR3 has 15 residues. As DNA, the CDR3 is TGTGCCAGCAGCCTAGGGGGGGCGGGATGGGATGAGCAGTTCTTC. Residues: CASSLGGAGWDEQFF.

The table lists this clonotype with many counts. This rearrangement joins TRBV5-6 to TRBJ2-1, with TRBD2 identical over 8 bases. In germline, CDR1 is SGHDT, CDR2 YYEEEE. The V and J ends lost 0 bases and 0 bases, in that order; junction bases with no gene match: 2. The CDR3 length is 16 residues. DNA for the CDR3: TGTGCCAGCAGCTTGGTTGCGGGAGGCTCCTACAATGAGCAGTTCTTC. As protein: CASSLVAGGSYNEQFF.

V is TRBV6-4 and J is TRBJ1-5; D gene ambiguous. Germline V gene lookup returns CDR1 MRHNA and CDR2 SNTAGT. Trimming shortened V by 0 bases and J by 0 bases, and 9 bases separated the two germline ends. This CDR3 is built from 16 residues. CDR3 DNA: TGTGCCAGCAGTGACTCGAAACAGAATAGCAATCAGCCCCAGCATTTT. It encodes CASSDSKQNSNQPQHF.

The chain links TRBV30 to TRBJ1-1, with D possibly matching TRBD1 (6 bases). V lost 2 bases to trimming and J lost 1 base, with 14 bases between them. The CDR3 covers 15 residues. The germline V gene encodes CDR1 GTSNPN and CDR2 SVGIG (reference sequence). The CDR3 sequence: CAWSSGGGGNTEAFF. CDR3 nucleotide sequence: TGTGCCTGGAGTAGCGGGGGCGGTGGGAACACTGAAGCTTTCTTT.

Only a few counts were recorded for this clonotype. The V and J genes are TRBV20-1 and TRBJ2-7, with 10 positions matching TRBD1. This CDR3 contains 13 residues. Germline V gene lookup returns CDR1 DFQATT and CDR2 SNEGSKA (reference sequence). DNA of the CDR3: TGCAGGGCCAGGGGGGGACAGGGGTACGAGCAGTACTTC. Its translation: CRARGGQGYEQYF.

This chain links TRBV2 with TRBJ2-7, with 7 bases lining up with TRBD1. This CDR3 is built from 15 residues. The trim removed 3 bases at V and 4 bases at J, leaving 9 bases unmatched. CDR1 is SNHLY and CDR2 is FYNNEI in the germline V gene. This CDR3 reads CASSDPGQSSYEQYF. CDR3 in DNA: TGTGCCAGCAGTGACCCGGGACAGTCCTCTTACGAGCAGTACTTC.

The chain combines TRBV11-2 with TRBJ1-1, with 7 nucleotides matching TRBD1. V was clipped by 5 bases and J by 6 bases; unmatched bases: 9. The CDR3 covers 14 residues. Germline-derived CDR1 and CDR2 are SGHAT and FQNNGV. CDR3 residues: CASSLLTGFAEAFF. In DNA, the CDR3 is TGTGCCAGCAGCCTATTGACAGGGTTCGCTGAAGCTTTCTTT.

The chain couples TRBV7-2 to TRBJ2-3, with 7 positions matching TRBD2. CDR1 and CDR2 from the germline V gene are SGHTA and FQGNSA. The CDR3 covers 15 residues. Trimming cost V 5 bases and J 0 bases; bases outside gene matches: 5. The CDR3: CASSRREMSTDTQYF. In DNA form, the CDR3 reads TGTGCCAGCAGCCGGCGGGAGATGAGCACAGATACGCAGTATTTT.

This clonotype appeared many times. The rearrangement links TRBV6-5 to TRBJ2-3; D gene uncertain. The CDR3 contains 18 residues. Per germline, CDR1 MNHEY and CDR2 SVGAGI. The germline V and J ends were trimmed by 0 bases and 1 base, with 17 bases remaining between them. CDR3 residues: CASSYSNQRIWGTDTQYF. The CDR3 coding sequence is TGTGCCAGCAGTTACTCGAATCAGAGGATTTGGGGCACAGATACGCAGTATTTT.

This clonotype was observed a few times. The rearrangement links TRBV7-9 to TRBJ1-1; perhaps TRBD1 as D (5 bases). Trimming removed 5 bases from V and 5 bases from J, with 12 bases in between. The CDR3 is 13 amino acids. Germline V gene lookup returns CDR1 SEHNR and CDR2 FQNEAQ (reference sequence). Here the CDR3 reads CASSPHGGTEAFF. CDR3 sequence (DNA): TGTGCCAGCAGCCCCCACGGGGGTACTGAAGCTTTCTTT. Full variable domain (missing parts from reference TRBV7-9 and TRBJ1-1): DTGVSQNPRHKITKRGQNVTFRCDPISEHNRLYWYRQTLGQGPEFLTYFQNEAQLEKSRLLSDRFSAERPKGSFSTLEIQRTEQGDSAMYLCASSPHGGTEAFFGQGTRLTVV.

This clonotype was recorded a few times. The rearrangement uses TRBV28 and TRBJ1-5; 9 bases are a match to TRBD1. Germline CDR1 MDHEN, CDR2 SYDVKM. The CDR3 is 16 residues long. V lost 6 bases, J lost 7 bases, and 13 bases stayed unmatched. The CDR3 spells CASSITGTGLRQPQHF. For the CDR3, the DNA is TGTGCCAGCAGCATTACCGGGACAGGGCTTCGACAGCCCCAGCATTTT.

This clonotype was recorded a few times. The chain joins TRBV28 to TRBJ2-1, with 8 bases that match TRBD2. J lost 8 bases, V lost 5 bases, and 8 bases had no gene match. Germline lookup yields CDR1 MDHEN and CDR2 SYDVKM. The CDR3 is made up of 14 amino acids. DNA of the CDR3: TGTGCCAGCAGTCCCAGCGGGAGAGGAGATGAGCAGTTCTTC. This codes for CASSPSGRGDEQFF.

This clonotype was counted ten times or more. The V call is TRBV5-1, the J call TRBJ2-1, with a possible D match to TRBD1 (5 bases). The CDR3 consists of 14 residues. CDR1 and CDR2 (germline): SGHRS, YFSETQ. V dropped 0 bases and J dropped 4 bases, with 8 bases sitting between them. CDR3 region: CASSLVPGYNEQFF. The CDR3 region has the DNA TGCGCCAGCAGCTTGGTTCCAGGGTACAATGAGCAGTTCTTC.

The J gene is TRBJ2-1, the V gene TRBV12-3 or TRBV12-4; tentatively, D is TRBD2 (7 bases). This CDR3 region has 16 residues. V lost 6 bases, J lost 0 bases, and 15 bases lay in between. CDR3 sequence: CASSPRRGGSYNEQFF. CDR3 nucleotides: TGTGCCAGCAGCCCCCGGAGGGGGGGCTCCTACAATGAGCAGTTCTTC.

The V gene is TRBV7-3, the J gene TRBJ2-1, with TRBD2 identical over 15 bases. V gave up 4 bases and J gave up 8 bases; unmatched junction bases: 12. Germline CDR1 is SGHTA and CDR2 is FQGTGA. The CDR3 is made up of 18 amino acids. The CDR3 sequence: CASSSSGTSGRRSYEQFF. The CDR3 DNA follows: TGTGCCAGCAGCTCCTCCGGGACTAGCGGGAGGAGGAGCTATGAGCAGTTCTTC.

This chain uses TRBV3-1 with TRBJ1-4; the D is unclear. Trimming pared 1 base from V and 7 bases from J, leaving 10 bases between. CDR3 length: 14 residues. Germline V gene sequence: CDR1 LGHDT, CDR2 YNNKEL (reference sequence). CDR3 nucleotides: TGTGCCAGCAGCCAAGTTAATGTTGGTGAAAAACTGTTTTTT. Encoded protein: CASSQVNVGEKLFF.

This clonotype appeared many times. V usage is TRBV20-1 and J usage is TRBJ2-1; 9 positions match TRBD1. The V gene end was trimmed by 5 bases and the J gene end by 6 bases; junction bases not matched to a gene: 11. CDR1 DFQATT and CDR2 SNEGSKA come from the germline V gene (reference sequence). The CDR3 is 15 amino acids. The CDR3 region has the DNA TGCAGTGCTGAAACCGGGACAGGGCAAGTCAATGAGCAGTTCTTC. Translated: CSAETGTGQVNEQFF.

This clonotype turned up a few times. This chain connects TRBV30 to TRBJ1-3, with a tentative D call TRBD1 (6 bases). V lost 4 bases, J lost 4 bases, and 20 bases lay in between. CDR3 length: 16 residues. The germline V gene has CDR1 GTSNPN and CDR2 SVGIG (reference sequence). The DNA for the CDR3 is TGTGCCTGGAAAACGCAGGGGCTGCCGTTCGGAAACACCATATATTTT. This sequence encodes CAWKTQGLPFGNTIYF.

The CDR3 spells CASSPKHVPGRTQYF. CDR3 bases: TGTGCCAGCAGTCCAAAGCATGTCCCCGGTCGGACCCAGTACTTC. This chain joins TRBV28 and TRBJ2-5, with D uncertain. Germline lookup yields CDR1 MDHEN and CDR2 SYDVKM. V dropped 5 bases and J dropped 7 bases, with 20 bases sitting between them. The CDR3 consists of 15 residues.

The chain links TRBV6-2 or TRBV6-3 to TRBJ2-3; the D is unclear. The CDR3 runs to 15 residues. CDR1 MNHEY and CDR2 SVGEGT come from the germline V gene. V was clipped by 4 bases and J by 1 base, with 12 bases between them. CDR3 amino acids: CASSFASLRTDTQYF. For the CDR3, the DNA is TGTGCCAGCAGTTTTGCGAGCCTACGCACAGATACGCAGTATTTT.

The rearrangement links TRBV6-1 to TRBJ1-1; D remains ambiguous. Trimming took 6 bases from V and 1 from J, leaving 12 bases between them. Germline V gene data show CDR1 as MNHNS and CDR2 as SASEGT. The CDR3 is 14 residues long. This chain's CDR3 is CASSRDWKNTEAFF. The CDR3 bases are TGTGCCAGCAGCCGTGACTGGAAGAACACTGAAGCTTTCTTT.

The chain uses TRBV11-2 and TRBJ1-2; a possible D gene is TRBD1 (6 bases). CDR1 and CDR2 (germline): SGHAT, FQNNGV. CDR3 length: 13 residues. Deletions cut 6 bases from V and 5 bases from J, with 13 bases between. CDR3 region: CASRPQGSYGYTF. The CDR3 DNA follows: TGTGCCAGCAGACCACAGGGATCATATGGCTACACCTTC.

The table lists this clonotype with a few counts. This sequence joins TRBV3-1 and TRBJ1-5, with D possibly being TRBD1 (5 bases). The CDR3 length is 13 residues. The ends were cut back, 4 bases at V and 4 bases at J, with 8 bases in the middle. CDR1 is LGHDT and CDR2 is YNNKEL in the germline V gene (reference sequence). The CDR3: CASSPTENQPQHF. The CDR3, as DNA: TGTGCCAGCAGCCCGACAGAGAATCAGCCCCAGCATTTT.